This T cell receptor (beta chain) emerged from a study of shared clonotypes between healthy human individuals. The study, taken as a whole, reports: Non-shared clonotypes had lower generation probabilities than clonotypes shared by all four sorted-subset donors.

Sequencing used immunoSEQ multiplex PCR; TCRdb keeps in-frame clones, though not all of them. The table records some 200,000 clones, roughly 70% of them present only once. Both subsets, CD45RA+ naive and CD45RA-negative memory, were split from the CD4+ cells. The V segment lost 2 bases and the J segment 6 bases; nucleotides outside the gene matches: 11. This CDR3 region has 17 residues. Germline CDR1 is WNHNN and CDR2 is SYGVQD (reference sequence). Of note for this clone: Its target is unknown.

Specimen: memory CD4+ T cells sorted from blood. The subset denotes: CD45RA-negative fraction. This TCR came from a man aged 25 to 40 in good health. This rearrangement joins TRBV10-1 to TRBJ2-1; 9 nucleotides align to TRBD2. CDR3 amino acids: CASSEAGTSRTGNEQFF. CDR3 bases: TGCGCCAGCAGTGAGGCCGGGACTAGCAGGACGGGCAATGAGCAGTTCTTC.